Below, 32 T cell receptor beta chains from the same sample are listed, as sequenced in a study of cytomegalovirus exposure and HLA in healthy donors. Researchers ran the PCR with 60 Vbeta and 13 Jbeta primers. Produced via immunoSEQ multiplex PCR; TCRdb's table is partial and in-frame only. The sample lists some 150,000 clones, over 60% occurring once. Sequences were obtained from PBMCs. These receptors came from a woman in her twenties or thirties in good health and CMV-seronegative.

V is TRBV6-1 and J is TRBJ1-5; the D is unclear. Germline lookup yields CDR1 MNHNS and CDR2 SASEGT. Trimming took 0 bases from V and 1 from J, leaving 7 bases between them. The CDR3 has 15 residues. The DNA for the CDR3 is TGTGCCAGCAGTGAAGCGCTGCGGAGCAATCAGCCCCAGCATTTT. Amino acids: CASSEALRSNQPQHF.

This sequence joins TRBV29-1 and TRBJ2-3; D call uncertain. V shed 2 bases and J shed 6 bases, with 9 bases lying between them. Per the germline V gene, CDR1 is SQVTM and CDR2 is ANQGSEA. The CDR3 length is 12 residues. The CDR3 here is CSVEYELDTQYF. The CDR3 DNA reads TGCAGCGTTGAATACGAACTGGATACGCAGTATTTT.

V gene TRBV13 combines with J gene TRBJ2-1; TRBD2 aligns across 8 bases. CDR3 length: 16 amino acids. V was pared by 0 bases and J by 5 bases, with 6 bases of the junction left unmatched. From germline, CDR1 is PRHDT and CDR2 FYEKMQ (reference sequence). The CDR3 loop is CASSLGVSGINNEQFF. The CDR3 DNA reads TGTGCCAGCAGCTTAGGCGTTAGCGGGATCAACAATGAGCAGTTCTTC.

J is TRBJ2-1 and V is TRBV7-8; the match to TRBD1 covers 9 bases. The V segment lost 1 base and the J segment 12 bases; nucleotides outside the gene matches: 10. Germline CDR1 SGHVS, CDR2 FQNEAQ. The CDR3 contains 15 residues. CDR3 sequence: CASSLVWTGDSGQFF. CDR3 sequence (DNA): TGTGCCAGCAGCTTAGTGTGGACAGGGGATTCGGGGCAGTTCTTC.

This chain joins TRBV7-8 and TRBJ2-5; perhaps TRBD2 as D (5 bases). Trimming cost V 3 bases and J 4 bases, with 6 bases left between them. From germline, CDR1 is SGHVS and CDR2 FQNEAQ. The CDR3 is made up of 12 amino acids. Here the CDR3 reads CASSFGGETQYF. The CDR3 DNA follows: TGTGCCAGCAGCTTCGGAGGAGAGACCCAGTACTTC.

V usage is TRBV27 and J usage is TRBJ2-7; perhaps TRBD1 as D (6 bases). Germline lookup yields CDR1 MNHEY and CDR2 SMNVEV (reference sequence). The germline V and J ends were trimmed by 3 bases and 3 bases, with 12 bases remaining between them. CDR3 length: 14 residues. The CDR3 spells CASSFRDKIYEQYF. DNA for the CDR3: TGTGCCAGCAGTTTTCGGGACAAGATCTACGAGCAGTACTTC.

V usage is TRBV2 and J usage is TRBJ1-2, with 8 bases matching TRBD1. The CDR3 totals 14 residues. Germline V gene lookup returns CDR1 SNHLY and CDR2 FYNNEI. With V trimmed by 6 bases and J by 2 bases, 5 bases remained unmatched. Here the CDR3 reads CASRSGQENYGYTF. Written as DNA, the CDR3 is TGTGCCAGCAGATCGGGACAGGAAAACTATGGCTACACCTTC.

The CDR3 sequence is CATSRDEGQPQHF. The CDR3 DNA reads TGTGCCACCAGCAGAGATGAGGGCCAGCCCCAGCATTTT. The rearrangement uses TRBV15 and TRBJ1-5; D call uncertain. Trimming took 0 bases from V and 7 from J, leaving 7 bases between them. The CDR3 is 13 amino acids. From germline, CDR1 is LNHNV and CDR2 YYDKDF (reference sequence). Filled out from reference TRBV15 and TRBJ1-5, the complete variable domain reads DAMVIQNPRYQVTQFGKPVTLSCSQTLNHNVMYWYQQKSSQAPKLLFHYYDKDFNNEADTPDNFQSRRPNTSFCFLDIRSPGLGDTAMYLCATSRDEGQPQHFGDGTRLSIL.

CDR3 amino acids: CASSPRTLSTNEKLFF. CDR3 DNA sequence: TGTGCCAGCAGTCCACGTACTCTCTCAACTAATGAAAAACTGTTTTTT. The chain carries TRBV2 and TRBJ1-4; D not certain. CDR1 and CDR2 (germline): SNHLY, FYNNEI. V dropped 5 bases and J dropped 0 bases, with 13 bases sitting between them. The CDR3 is 16 amino acids.

The CDR3 nucleotides read TGTGCCACCATGGAAGGGAGGGGGACTAGCGGTAAAGAGACCCAGTACTTC. Protein sequence: CATMEGRGTSGKETQYF. This chain joins TRBV15 and TRBJ2-5; 11 positions agree with TRBD2. This CDR3 is built from 17 residues. The trim removed 7 bases at V and 3 bases at J, leaving 13 bases unmatched. CDR1 and CDR2 from the germline V gene are LNHNV and YYDKDF (reference sequence).

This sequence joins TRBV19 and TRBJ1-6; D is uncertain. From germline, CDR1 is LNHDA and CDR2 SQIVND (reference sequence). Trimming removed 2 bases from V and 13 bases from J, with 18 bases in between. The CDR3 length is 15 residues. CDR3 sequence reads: CASSISPTGGSPLHF. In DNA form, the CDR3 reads TGTGCCAGTAGTATATCCCCAACCGGTGGTAGCCCCCTCCACTTT.

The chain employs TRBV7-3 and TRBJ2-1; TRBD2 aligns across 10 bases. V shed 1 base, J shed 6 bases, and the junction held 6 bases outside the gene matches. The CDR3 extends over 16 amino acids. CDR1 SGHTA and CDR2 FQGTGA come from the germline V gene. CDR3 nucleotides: TGTGCCAGCAGCTTAAAGGAGCGGGGGGGCCTCAATGAGCAGTTCTTC. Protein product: CASSLKERGGLNEQFF.

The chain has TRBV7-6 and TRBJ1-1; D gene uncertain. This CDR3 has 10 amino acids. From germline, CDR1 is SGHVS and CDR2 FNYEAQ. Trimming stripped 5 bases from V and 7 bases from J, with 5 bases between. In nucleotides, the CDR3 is TGTGCCAGCAGCGTTCTTGAAGCTTTCTTT. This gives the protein CASSVLEAFF. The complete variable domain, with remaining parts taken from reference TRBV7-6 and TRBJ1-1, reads GAGVSQSPRYKVTKRGQDVALRCDPISGHVSLYWYRQALGQGPEFLTYFNYEAQQDKSGLPNDRFSAERPEGSISTLTIQRTEQRDSAMYRCASSVLEAFFGQGTRLTVV.

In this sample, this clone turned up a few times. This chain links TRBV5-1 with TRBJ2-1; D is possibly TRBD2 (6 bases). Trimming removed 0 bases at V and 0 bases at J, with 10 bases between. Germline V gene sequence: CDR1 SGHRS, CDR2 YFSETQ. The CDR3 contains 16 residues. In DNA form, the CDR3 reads TGCGCCAGCAGCTTGGAGGGACTCAGCTCCTACAATGAGCAGTTCTTC. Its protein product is CASSLEGLSSYNEQFF.

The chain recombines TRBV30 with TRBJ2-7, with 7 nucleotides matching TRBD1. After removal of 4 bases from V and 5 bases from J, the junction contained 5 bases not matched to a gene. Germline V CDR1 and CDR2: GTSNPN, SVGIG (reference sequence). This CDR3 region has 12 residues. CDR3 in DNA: TGTGCCTGGACCGTTACAGGGGACGAGCAGTACTTC. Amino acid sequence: CAWTVTGDEQYF. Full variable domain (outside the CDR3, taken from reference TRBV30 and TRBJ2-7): SQTIHQWPATLVQPVGSPLSLECTVEGTSNPNLYWYRQAAGRGLQLLFYSVGIGQISSEVPQNLSASRPQDRQFILSSKKLLLSDSGFYLCAWTVTGDEQYFGPGTRLTVT.

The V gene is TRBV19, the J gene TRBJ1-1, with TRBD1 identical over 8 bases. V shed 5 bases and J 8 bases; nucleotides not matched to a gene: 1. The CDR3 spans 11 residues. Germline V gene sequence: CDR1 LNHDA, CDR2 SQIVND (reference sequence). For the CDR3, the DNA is TGTGCCAGTAGTGGGGACAGGGAAGCTTTCTTT. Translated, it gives CASSGDREAFF. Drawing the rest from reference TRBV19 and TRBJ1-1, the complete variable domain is DGGITQSPKYLFRKEGQNVTLSCEQNLNHDAMYWYRQDPGQGLRLIYYSQIVNDFQKGDIAEGYSVSREKKESFPLTVTSAQKNPTAFYLCASSGDREAFFGQGTRLTVV.

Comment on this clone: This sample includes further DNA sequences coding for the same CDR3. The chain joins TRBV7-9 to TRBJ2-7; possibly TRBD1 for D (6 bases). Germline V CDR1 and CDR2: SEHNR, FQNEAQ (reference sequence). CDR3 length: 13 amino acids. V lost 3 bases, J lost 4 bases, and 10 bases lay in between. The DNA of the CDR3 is TGTGCCAGCAGCTTTGGACAGCTATACGAGCAGTACTTC. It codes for CASSFGQLYEQYF.

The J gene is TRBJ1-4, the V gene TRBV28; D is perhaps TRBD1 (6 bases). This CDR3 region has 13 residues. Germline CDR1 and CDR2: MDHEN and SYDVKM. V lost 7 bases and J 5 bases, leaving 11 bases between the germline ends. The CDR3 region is CASIQGLNEKLFF. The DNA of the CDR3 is TGTGCCAGCATACAGGGCCTCAATGAAAAACTGTTTTTT.

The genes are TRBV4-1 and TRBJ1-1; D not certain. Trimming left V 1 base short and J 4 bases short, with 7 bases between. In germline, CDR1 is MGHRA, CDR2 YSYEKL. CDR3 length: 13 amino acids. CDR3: CASSQGEPTEAFF. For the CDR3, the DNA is TGCGCCAGCAGCCAAGGGGAGCCCACTGAAGCTTTCTTT.

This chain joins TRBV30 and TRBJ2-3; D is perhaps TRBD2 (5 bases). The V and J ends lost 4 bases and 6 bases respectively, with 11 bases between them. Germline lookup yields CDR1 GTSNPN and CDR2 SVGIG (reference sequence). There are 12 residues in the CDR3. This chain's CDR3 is CAWNPRRDTQYF. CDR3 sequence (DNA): TGTGCCTGGAACCCCCGGAGGGATACGCAGTATTTT.

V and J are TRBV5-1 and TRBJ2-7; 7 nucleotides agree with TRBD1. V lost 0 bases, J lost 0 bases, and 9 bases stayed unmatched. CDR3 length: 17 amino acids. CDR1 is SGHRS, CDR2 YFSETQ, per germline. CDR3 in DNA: TGCGCCAGCAGCTTGGTGATAGGAAGGGGGCCCTCCTACGAGCAGTACTTC. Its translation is CASSLVIGRGPSYEQYF.

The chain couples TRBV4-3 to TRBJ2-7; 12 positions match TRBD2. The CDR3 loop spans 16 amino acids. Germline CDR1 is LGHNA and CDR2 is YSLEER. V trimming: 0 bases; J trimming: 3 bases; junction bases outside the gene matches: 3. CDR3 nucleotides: TGCGCCAGCAGCCAAGAAATGACTAGCGGGAGCTACGAGCAGTACTTC. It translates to CASSQEMTSGSYEQYF.

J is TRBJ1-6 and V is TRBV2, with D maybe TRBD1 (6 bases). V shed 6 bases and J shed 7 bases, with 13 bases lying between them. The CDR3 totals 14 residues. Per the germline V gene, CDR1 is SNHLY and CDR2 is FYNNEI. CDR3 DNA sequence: TGTGCCAGCAGCGATAGGACAGCCAATTCACCCCTCCACTTT. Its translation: CASSDRTANSPLHF.

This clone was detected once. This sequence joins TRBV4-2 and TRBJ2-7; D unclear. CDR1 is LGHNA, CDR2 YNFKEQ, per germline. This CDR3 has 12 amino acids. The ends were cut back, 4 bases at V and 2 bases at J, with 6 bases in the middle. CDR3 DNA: TGTGCCAGCAGCCCCGACACCTACGAGCAGTACTTC. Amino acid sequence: CASSPDTYEQYF.

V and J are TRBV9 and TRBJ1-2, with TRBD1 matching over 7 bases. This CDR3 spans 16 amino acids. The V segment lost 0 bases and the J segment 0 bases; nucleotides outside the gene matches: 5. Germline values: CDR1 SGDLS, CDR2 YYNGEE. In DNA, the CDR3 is TGTGCCAGCAGCGTAGCTCGGGACAGAGCTAACTATGGCTACACCTTC. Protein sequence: CASSVARDRANYGYTF.

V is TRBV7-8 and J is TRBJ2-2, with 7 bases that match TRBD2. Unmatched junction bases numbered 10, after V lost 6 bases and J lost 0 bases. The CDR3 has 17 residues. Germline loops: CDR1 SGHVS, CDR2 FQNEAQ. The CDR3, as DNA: TGTGCCAGCAGGGGGGGGAGAATCCCCTCGAACACCGGGGAGCTGTTTTTT. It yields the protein CASRGGRIPSNTGELFF.

CDR3 nucleotide sequence: TGTGCCAGCAGCGTGGGGGGATATGAGCAGTTCTTC. It is translated as CASSVGGYEQFF. The chain is built from TRBV9 and TRBJ2-1; possible D gene TRBD2, 6 bases. From germline, CDR1 is SGDLS and CDR2 YYNGEE. The CDR3 runs 12 residues. The V end lost 2 bases, the J end lost 8 bases, and 8 bases lay between the germline ends. The complete variable domain, with remaining parts taken from reference TRBV9 and TRBJ2-1, reads DSGVTQTPKHLITATGQRVTLRCSPRSGDLSVYWYQQSLDQGLQFLIQYYNGEERAKGNILERFSAQQFPDLHSELNLSSLELGDSALYFCASSVGGYEQFFGPGTRLTVL.

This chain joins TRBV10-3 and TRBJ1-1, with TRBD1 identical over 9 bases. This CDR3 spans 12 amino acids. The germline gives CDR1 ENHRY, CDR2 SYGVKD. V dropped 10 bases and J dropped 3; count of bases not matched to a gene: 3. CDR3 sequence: CATRQGDTEAFF. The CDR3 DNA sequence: TGTGCCACCAGACAGGGGGACACTGAAGCTTTCTTT.

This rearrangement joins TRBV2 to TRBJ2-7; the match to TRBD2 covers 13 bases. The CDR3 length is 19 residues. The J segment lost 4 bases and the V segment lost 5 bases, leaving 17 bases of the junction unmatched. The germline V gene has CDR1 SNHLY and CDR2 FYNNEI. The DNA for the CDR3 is TGTGCCAGCAGTAACCCGGGACTAGCGGGGTGGGACTGGGGGTACGAGCAGTACTTC. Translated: CASSNPGLAGWDWGYEQYF.

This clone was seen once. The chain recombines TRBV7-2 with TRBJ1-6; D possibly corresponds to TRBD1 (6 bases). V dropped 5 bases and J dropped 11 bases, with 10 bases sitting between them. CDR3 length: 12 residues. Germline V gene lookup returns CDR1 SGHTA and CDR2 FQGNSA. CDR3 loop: CASSPGEPPLHF. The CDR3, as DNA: TGTGCCAGCAGCCCAGGGGAGCCACCCCTCCACTTT.

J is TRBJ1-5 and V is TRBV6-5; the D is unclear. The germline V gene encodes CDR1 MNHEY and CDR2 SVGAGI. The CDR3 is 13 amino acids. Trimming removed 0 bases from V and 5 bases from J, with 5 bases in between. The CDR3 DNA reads TGTGCCAGCAGTTACTCGAGGTATCAGCCCCAGCATTTT. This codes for CASSYSRYQPQHF.

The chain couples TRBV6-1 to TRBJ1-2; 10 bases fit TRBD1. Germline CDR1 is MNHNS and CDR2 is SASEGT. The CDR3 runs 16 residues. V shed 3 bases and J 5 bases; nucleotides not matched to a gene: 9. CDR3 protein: CASSDPRTGGLYGYTF. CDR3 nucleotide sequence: TGTGCCAGCAGTGATCCCCGGACAGGGGGATTATATGGCTACACCTTC.